This T cell receptor (beta chain) was recorded in a study of CD8+CD57+ T cells in acquired aplastic anemia. CDR3 and TCR beta VDJ profiling relied on a genomic DNA template. One entry per CDR3 protein results from TCRdb running MiXCR on the reads. Counted here are a few hundred thousand distinct CDR3 sequences, approximately 57% occurring once; the ten biggest clones make up 6.5% to 10%. The germline V gene encodes CDR1 SQVTM and CDR2 ANQGSEA. The CDR3 covers 14 residues. The V and J ends lost 6 bases and 0 bases respectively, with 12 bases between them. This receptor was identified in a human donor with severe aplastic anemia or a healthy control (not recorded which). This chain joins TRBV29-1 and TRBJ1-5, with unresolved D. Sequenced: sorted CD4+, CD8+, or CD8+CD57+ T cells (not recorded which) from PBMCs. CDR3 sequence (DNA): TGCAGCGTCGCTAAGGCAGGTAGCAATCAGCCCCAGCATTTT. It is translated as CSVAKAGSNQPQHF.